Here is one TCR beta chain with its context. The source of the sample is a study of T-cell reconstitution after alpha-beta-depleted transplantation in children. Researchers prepared the TCRbeta library using unique molecular identifiers, the study reports. TCRdb independently ran MiXCR on the PCR reads; one entry per CDR3 protein. The data hold a few hundred thousand distinct CDR3 sequences, with around 21% observed a single time. The CDR3 loop spans 16 amino acids. Germline-derived CDR1 and CDR2 are DFQATT and SNEGSKA (reference sequence). V was cut by 2 bases and J by 1 base, with 17 bases left in between.

The sample consisted of PBMCs from the stem cell graft donor, taken from the stem cell graft. The gene calls are TRBV20-1 and TRBJ1-2, with D maybe TRBD1 (5 bases). This sequence originates from a human donor who donated a stem cell graft to a child with acute myeloid leukemia. CDR3 in amino acids: CSARQSPGGDNYGYTF. The CDR3 DNA reads as TGCAGTGCTAGACAATCCCCCGGGGGGGATAACTATGGCTACACCTTC.